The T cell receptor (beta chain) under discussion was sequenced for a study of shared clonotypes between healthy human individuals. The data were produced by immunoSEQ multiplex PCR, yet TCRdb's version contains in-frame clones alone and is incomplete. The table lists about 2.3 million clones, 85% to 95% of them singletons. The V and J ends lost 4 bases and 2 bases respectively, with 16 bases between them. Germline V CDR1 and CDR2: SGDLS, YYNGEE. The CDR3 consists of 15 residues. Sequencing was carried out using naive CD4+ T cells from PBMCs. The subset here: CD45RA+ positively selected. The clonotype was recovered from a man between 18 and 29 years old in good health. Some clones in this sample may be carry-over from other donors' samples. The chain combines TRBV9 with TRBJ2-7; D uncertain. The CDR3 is CASSSRPEIPYEQYF. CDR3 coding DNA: TGTGCCAGCAGCTCTCGACCAGAAATCCCCTACGAGCAGTACTTC.